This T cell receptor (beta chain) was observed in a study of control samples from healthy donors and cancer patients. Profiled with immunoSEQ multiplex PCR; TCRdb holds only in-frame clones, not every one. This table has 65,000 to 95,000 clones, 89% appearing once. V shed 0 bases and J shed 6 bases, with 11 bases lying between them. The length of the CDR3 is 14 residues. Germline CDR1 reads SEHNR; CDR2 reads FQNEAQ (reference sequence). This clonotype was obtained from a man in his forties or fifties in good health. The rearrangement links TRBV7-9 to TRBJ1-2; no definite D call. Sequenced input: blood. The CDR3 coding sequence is TGTGCCAGCAGCTTAGCGGGTGATGGAGATGGCTACACCTTC. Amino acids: CASSLAGDGDGYTF.